The T cell receptor beta chain described here comes from a study of graft-versus-host responses after intestinal transplantation. About the research overall: Recipients were all induced with anti-thymocyte globulin, then given tacrolimus and steroids for 2 to 4 years.

Profiling relied on immunoSEQ multiplex PCR, and the TCRdb table lists in-frame clones only, not all of them. The profile shows 65,000 to 90,000 clones, less than 95% of them singletons. The CDR3 runs to 19 residues. The junction had 13 bases not matched to a gene; V was cut back by 3 bases and J by 2 bases. The V gene's germline CDR1 is SNHLY and CDR2 FYNNEI. Concerning this clone itself: Its cognate antigen is unknown. The sample carries other DNA sequences with the same CDR3.

The rearrangement joins TRBV2 to TRBJ1-4; TRBD1 matches at 9 bases. The sequence derives from a human donor who was the organ donor for an intestinal transplant. Sequenced here: unstimulated CD8+ T cells sorted from spleen or lymph node cells, sampled before transplant. The CDR3 DNA follows: TGTGCCAGCAGTGACAAGGACAGGGGAAGTGTAGGGACTAATGAAAAACTGTTTTTT. As protein: CASSDKDRGSVGTNEKLFF.